The 28 T cell receptor beta chains listed next were all sequenced from one sample in a study of naive and memory T cell subsets. An equimolar mix of two oligonucleotides served as the beta constant-region primer for TRBC1 and TRBC2. Four rounds of PCR amplified the ligated cDNA using nested alpha and beta constant-region primers plus SP2. Each CDR3 protein is one row after TCRdb ran MiXCR on the UMI-ligation and nested PCR reads. Altogether around 160,000 distinct CDR3 sequences are present, about 20% being singletons, with the ten largest covering around 0.11%. These receptors lack a known antigen. Study conclusions and caveats: Especially in CD8 cells, naive repertoires contained a few larger clonotypes, possibly CD45RA-re-expressing memory cells.

The source material was naive CD4+ T cells from blood. These TCRs come from a human donor in good health.

This clonotype was found a few times. This chain uses TRBV29-1 with TRBJ2-7, with D unresolved. In germline, CDR1 is SQVTM, CDR2 ANQGSEA. The CDR3 is made up of 13 amino acids. V was pared by 6 bases and J by 2 bases, with 14 bases between. This CDR3 reads CSVVGKYTYEQYF. In DNA form, the CDR3 reads TGCAGCGTGGTAGGGAAATACACCTACGAGCAGTACTTC.

The rearrangement joins TRBV7-6 to TRBJ2-7; 15 bases are a match to TRBD2. The CDR3 spans 16 residues. With V trimmed by 5 bases and J by 6 bases, 8 bases remained unmatched. CDR1 SGHVS and CDR2 FNYEAQ come from the germline V gene. The CDR3 region has the DNA TGTGCCAGCAGCCGGACCGGGACTAGCGGGGGGATCGAGCAGTACTTC. Protein product: CASSRTGTSGGIEQYF.

This clonotype was counted only a few times. V is TRBV6-1 and J is TRBJ2-7; D may correspond to TRBD1 or TRBD2 (5 bases each). V shed 11 bases and J shed 0 bases, with 17 bases lying between them. CDR1 and CDR2 from the germline V gene are MNHNS and SASEGT. CDR3 length: 14 amino acids. Here the CDR3 DNA reads TGTGCCGGAGGAAGGGCAGGGAGCTCCTACGAGCAGTACTTC. This encodes CAGGRAGSSYEQYF.

The rearrangement joins TRBV6-6 to TRBJ2-3, with TRBD1 as a possible D gene (6 bases). CDR3 size: 13 residues. Per the germline V gene, CDR1 is MNHNY and CDR2 is SVGAGI (reference sequence). Trimming removed 6 bases at V and 2 bases at J, with 9 bases between. The CDR3 sequence: CASRRDNTDTQYF. DNA of the CDR3: TGTGCCAGCAGGAGGGACAACACAGATACGCAGTATTTT.

This clonotype was detected only a few times. V is TRBV29-1 and J is TRBJ2-1, with TRBD2 identical over 8 bases. There are 13 residues in the CDR3. Germline CDR1 reads SQVTM; CDR2 reads ANQGSEA. The V segment lost 6 bases and the J segment 0 bases; nucleotides outside the gene matches: 1. The CDR3 is CSVSGSSYNEQFF. The CDR3 nucleotides are TGCAGCGTCAGCGGGAGCTCCTACAATGAGCAGTTCTTC.

The chain links TRBV9 to TRBJ2-7; 7 bases are shared with TRBD2. This CDR3 has 14 residues. Trimming cost V 4 bases and J 2 bases; bases outside gene matches: 6. The germline V gene has CDR1 SGDLS and CDR2 YYNGEE. The CDR3 sequence: CASSPAAGAYEQYF. CDR3 DNA sequence: TGTGCCAGCAGCCCTGCCGCGGGGGCCTACGAGCAGTACTTC.

This clonotype turned up a few times. This chain connects TRBV9 to TRBJ1-1, with TRBD1 identical over 8 bases. Germline CDR1 reads SGDLS; CDR2 reads YYNGEE. The CDR3 contains 14 residues. Losses at the gene ends were 2 bases for V and 3 bases for J; bases not matched to a gene: 3. CDR3 sequence reads: CASSVLTGDTEAFF. The DNA for the CDR3 is TGTGCCAGCAGCGTTCTGACAGGGGACACTGAAGCTTTCTTT.

The chain combines TRBV4-2 with TRBJ2-1, with 7 bases matching TRBD2. V gave up 5 bases and J gave up 9 bases; unmatched junction bases: 7. The length of the CDR3 is 13 residues. From germline, CDR1 is LGHNA and CDR2 YNFKEQ. The CDR3 reads CASSGGGSGEQFF. The CDR3 bases are TGTGCCAGCAGCGGGGGGGGTTCGGGTGAGCAGTTCTTC.

The gene calls are TRBV15 and TRBJ1-5; TRBD1 aligns across 9 bases. With V trimmed by 0 bases and J by 6 bases, 3 bases remained unmatched. Germline assignment: CDR1 LNHNV and CDR2 YYDKDF (reference sequence). This CDR3 is 15 amino acids long. The CDR3 loop is CATSRDRQGGQPQHF. CDR3 nucleotides: TGTGCCACCAGCAGAGATCGACAGGGGGGTCAGCCCCAGCATTTT.

This clonotype was counted between two and nine times. The V gene is TRBV5-6, the J gene TRBJ2-7; D gene ambiguous. Germline V CDR1 and CDR2: SGHDT, YYEEEE. The CDR3 has 15 amino acids. The V and J ends lost 0 bases and 5 bases respectively, with 15 bases between them. The CDR3: CASSLAGPRRDEQYF. The CDR3, as DNA: TGTGCCAGCAGCTTGGCGGGCCCCCGAAGGGACGAGCAGTACTTC.

The chain combines TRBV9 with TRBJ1-2, with D possibly being TRBD1 (5 bases). Per germline, CDR1 SGDLS and CDR2 YYNGEE. Trimming took 3 bases from V and 8 from J, leaving 17 bases between them. This CDR3 is 14 amino acids long. The CDR3 nucleotides are TGTGCCAGCAGCGAGGCCCCCTCGGGGGGGGGCTACACCTTC. Translating gives CASSEAPSGGGYTF.

The gene calls are TRBV24-1 and TRBJ2-1; the D gene is possibly TRBD1 (6 bases). V was shortened by 3 bases and J by 2 bases, with 10 bases between the two germline ends. Germline CDR1 is KGHDR and CDR2 is SFDVKD. The CDR3 runs to 15 residues. In DNA form, the CDR3 reads TGTGCCACCAGTGATGCGGACAGCCCCTACAATGAGCAGTTCTTC. This encodes CATSDADSPYNEQFF.

The V gene is TRBV29-1, the J gene TRBJ2-7; a weak D match, TRBD1 (5 bases). Germline lookup yields CDR1 SQVTM and CDR2 ANQGSEA. The CDR3 covers 13 residues. The V and J ends lost 3 bases and 2 bases respectively, with 11 bases between them. The CDR3: CSVEGRVPYEQYF. CDR3 bases: TGCAGCGTTGAGGGCAGGGTTCCCTACGAGCAGTACTTC.

The J gene is TRBJ1-2, the V gene TRBV20-1; D is unclear. Trimming removed 5 bases from V and 4 bases from J, with 23 bases in between. From germline, CDR1 is DFQATT and CDR2 SNEGSKA (reference sequence). The length of the CDR3 is 16 residues. DNA of the CDR3: TGCAGTGCTCCCCACCCTTGGGAAGAAGTAAGCTATGGCTACACCTTC. This translates into CSAPHPWEEVSYGYTF.

In its sample, this clonotype was seen a few times. V gene TRBV27 combines with J gene TRBJ2-1; TRBD2 matches at 9 bases. V was pared by 6 bases and J by 5 bases, with 8 bases of the junction left unmatched. The CDR3 is 15 residues long. Germline lookup yields CDR1 MNHEY and CDR2 SMNVEV (reference sequence). For the CDR3, the DNA is TGTGCCAGCAGGCCTCTAGCGGGACTTCACAATGAGCAGTTCTTC. This gives the protein CASRPLAGLHNEQFF.

A few counts support this clonotype. The chain employs TRBV29-1 and TRBJ2-1; 12 nucleotides align to TRBD2. With V trimmed by 4 bases and J by 8 bases, 6 bases remained unmatched. Germline V gene data show CDR1 as SQVTM and CDR2 as ANQGSEA. CDR3 length: 14 residues. CDR3 DNA: TGCAGCGTTGTGAGGACTAGCGGGAAGGATGAGCAGTTCTTC. It specifies CSVVRTSGKDEQFF.

This chain uses TRBV28 with TRBJ2-7; a possible D gene is TRBD2 (6 bases). This CDR3 is 12 amino acids long. Trimming pared 2 bases from V and 12 bases from J, leaving 14 bases between. Germline V gene data show CDR1 as MDHEN and CDR2 as SYDVKM. The CDR3 nucleotides are TGTGCCAGCAGTTTAAAGCGGGCAGGGCTGTACTTC. Protein product: CASSLKRAGLYF.

In the case of this clonotype: Just one base apart from a much larger clone, this may be a read error. The CDR3 loop reads CASSYRDRDYEQYF. DNA of the CDR3: TGTGCCAGCAGTTACCGGGACAGGGACTACGAGCAGTACTTC. The chain joins TRBV6-5 to TRBJ2-7; the match to TRBD1 covers 9 bases. The V gene end was trimmed by 2 bases and the J gene end by 3 bases; junction bases not matched to a gene: 2. Germline-derived CDR1 and CDR2 are MNHEY and SVGAGI. CDR3 length: 14 amino acids.

This clonotype was detected only a few times. The rearrangement uses TRBV24-1 and TRBJ2-1; TRBD2 aligns across 11 bases. The V gene end was trimmed by 4 bases and the J gene end by 9 bases; junction bases not matched to a gene: 13. The CDR3 runs 17 residues. Germline CDR1 is KGHDR and CDR2 is SFDVKD. The CDR3 reads CATSDLPWGSGRGEQFF. Here the CDR3 DNA reads TGTGCCACCAGTGACCTACCTTGGGGTAGCGGGAGGGGTGAGCAGTTCTTC.

The chain has TRBV3-1 and TRBJ1-4; D gene uncertain. The CDR3 runs 15 residues. V was shortened by 1 base and J by 8 bases, with 14 bases between the two germline ends. In germline, CDR1 is LGHDT, CDR2 YNNKEL (reference sequence). The chain's CDR3 is CASSQVDGEREKLFF. The CDR3 DNA follows: TGTGCCAGCAGCCAAGTGGACGGGGAACGGGAAAAACTGTTTTTT.

Only a few counts were recorded for this clonotype. This rearrangement joins TRBV29-1 to TRBJ2-1, with 7 bases aligning to TRBD2. The length of the CDR3 is 13 residues. The germline V gene has CDR1 SQVTM and CDR2 ANQGSEA. Losses at the gene ends were 6 bases for V and 8 bases for J; bases not matched to a gene: 10. CDR3 sequence (DNA): TGCAGCGTCGCCCTTTGGGGGGGGGATGAGCAGTTCTTC. Protein product: CSVALWGGDEQFF.

The CDR3 region has the DNA TGTGCCAGCAGGAAAACCGCAGCAGGGGGCTATCAGCCCCAGCATTTT. Translation gives CASRKTAAGGYQPQHF. This chain connects TRBV6-1 to TRBJ1-5; the match to TRBD1 covers 8 bases. Trimming removed 6 bases from V and 5 bases from J; junction bases left unmatched: 12. Germline lookup yields CDR1 MNHNS and CDR2 SASEGT. CDR3 length equals 16 residues.

This clonotype was recorded a few times. V is TRBV6-5 and J is TRBJ2-7, with D possibly being TRBD1 (5 bases). Germline CDR1 reads MNHEY; CDR2 reads SVGAGI. Trimming left V 4 bases short and J 0 bases short, with 13 bases between. The CDR3 length is 15 residues. CDR3 coding DNA: TGTGCCAGCAGTTTTGTAGGGGCCAACTCCTACGAGCAGTACTTC. Amino acids: CASSFVGANSYEQYF.

The chain has TRBV10-2 and TRBJ2-7, with no clear D. V dropped 4 bases and J dropped 7 bases, with 14 bases sitting between them. The CDR3 extends over 13 amino acids. From germline, CDR1 is WSHSY and CDR2 SAAADI. CDR3: CASSGRERLEQYF. Written as DNA, the CDR3 is TGCGCCAGCAGTGGTAGAGAGAGGTTGGAGCAGTACTTC.

A few counts support this clonotype. V and J are TRBV19 and TRBJ1-4; TRBD1 agrees at 8 bases. Germline CDR1 LNHDA, CDR2 SQIVND (reference sequence). Trimming took 8 bases from V and 6 from J; bases not matched to a gene: 5. The CDR3 sequence is 13 residues long. The CDR3 DNA sequence: TGTGCCAGTGGAACAGGGGGGCATGAAAAACTGTTTTTT. Its translation: CASGTGGHEKLFF.

This clonotype was counted only a few times. The V and J genes are TRBV6-2 or TRBV6-3 and TRBJ2-7; 8 nucleotides match TRBD2. Germline-derived CDR1 and CDR2 are MNHEY and SVGEGT. Trimming cost V 3 bases and J 2 bases; bases outside gene matches: 6. This CDR3 spans 15 amino acids. CDR3 in amino acids: CASSYTSGGTYEQYF. CDR3 nucleotides: TGTGCCAGCAGTTATACTAGCGGAGGAACCTACGAGCAGTACTTC.

This clonotype has only a few counts. This chain joins TRBV12-3 or TRBV12-4 and TRBJ2-5, with D possibly being TRBD2 (6 bases). The V end lost 5 bases, the J end lost 7 bases, and 11 bases lay between the germline ends. The CDR3 totals 12 residues. CDR3: CASSLRRGTQYF. The CDR3 region has the DNA TGTGCCAGCAGTCTTCGGCGGGGGACCCAGTACTTC.

The chain joins TRBV6-1 to TRBJ2-4, with D tentatively TRBD2 (6 bases). V lost 5 bases to trimming and J lost 7 bases, with 15 bases between them. CDR1 MNHNS and CDR2 SASEGT come from the germline V gene. CDR3 length: 14 residues. CDR3 nucleotide sequence: TGTGCCAGCAGTCCGCTAGCGATGGGGAACATTCAGTACTTC. Translating it yields CASSPLAMGNIQYF.